This T cell receptor beta chain comes out of a study of early T cells in non-severe SARS-CoV-2 infection. CDR3 length: 13 amino acids. Germline V gene data show CDR1 as SNHLY and CDR2 as FYNNEI. After removal of 7 bases from V and 9 bases from J, the junction contained 10 bases not matched to a gene. This clonotype showed up many times. Separate cDNA molecules each had unique molecular identifiers attached to them. TCRdb reanalysed the 5' RACE reads using MiXCR and keeps one entry per CDR3 protein. The repertoire holds tens of thousands of distinct CDR3 sequences, with roughly 12% as singletons. The clonotype comes from an adult who was a healthcare worker with PCR-confirmed SARS-CoV-2 infection or an uninfected control (not recorded which). This sequence joins TRBV2 and TRBJ2-7, with 9 bases aligning to TRBD1. Sequenced input: whole blood. Here the CDR3 DNA reads TGTGCCAGCACCCAGGGACAGGGATTGGTGCAGTACTTC. Its translation is CASTQGQGLVQYF.